This T cell receptor (beta chain) was profiled in a study of blood T cell repertoires in COVID-19. Turning to the study itself: Some COVID-19 samples were acute and others convalescent; all came from the United States, Italy and Spain.

Trimming removed 2 bases from V and 5 bases from J, with 7 bases in between. CDR3 length equals 13 residues. CDR1 and CDR2 (germline): KGHSH, LQKENI. Seattle enrolled patients during active infection and tracked them longitudinally. Study processing details: Reference gene primer amplification yielded estimated nucleated cell counts. Profiled with immunoSEQ multiplex PCR; TCRdb holds only in-frame clones, not every one. V, J and clone size were drawn from that table, and D and trimming were deduced from the DNA. The sample yields over 150,000 clones, 70% to 90% seen once. The gene calls are TRBV18 and TRBJ1-5, with D unclear. Sample: peripheral blood. This receptor was taken from a man in his fifties with COVID-19, enrolled during active disease. The CDR3 protein is CASSPRQDQPQHF. The CDR3 DNA sequence: TGTGCCAGCTCACCAAGGCAGGATCAGCCCCAGCATTTT.